This TCR beta chain was profiled in a study of OX40 agonist ivuxolimab in advanced cancers. The sampling schedule covered blood at baseline, cycle 4 day 1, and cycle 7 day 1. Turning to this clone: Antigen specificity is unknown.

CDR3 length: 13 residues. Losses at the gene ends were 6 bases for V and 5 bases for J; bases not matched to a gene: 0. Germline CDR1 and CDR2: MNHEY and SVGAGI. Study-level findings and limits: Certain nonresponders likewise exhibited a low normalized T-cell clonal expansion.

Sequencing was performed with immunoSEQ multiplex PCR; in TCRdb, only in-frame clones are kept and a portion is missing. The table records roughly 57,000 clones, 79% of them present only once. This chain joins TRBV6-5 and TRBJ2-5, with 13 bases identical to TRBD2. The clonotype originates from an adult with an advanced solid tumor such as melanoma, head and neck, liver or kidney cancer. This sample comprised CD4+ or CD8+ T cells sorted from blood, obtained in a trial of the OX40 agonist ivuxolimab. CDR3 protein: CASRLAGGETQYF. For the CDR3, the DNA is TGTGCCAGCAGACTAGCGGGAGGGGAGACCCAGTACTTC.